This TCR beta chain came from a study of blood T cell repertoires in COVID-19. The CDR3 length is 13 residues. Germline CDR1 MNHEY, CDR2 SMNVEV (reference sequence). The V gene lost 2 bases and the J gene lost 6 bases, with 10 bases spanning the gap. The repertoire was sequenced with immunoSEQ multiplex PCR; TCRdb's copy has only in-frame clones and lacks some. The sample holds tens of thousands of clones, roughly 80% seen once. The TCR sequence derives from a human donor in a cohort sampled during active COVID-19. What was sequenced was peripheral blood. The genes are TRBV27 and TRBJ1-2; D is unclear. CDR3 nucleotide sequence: TGTGCCAGCAGTTTAGCGGGAGCGGATGGCTACACCTTC. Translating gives CASSLAGADGYTF.